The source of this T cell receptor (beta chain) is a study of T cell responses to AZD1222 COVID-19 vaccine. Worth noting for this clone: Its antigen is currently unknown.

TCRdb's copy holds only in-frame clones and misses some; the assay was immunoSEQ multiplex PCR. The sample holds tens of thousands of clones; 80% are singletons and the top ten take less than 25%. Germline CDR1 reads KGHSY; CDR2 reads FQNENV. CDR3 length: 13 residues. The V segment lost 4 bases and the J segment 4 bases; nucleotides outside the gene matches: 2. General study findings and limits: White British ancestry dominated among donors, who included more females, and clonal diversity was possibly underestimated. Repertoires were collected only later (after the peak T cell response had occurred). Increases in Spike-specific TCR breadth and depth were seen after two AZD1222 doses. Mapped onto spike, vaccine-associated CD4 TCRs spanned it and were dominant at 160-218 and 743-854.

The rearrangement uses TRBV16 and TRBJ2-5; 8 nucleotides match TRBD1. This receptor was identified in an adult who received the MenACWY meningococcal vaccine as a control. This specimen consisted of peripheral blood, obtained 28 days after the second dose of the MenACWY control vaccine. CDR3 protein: CASSRGQGETQYF. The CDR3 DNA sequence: TGTGCCAGCAGCCGAGGACAGGGAGAGACCCAGTACTTC.